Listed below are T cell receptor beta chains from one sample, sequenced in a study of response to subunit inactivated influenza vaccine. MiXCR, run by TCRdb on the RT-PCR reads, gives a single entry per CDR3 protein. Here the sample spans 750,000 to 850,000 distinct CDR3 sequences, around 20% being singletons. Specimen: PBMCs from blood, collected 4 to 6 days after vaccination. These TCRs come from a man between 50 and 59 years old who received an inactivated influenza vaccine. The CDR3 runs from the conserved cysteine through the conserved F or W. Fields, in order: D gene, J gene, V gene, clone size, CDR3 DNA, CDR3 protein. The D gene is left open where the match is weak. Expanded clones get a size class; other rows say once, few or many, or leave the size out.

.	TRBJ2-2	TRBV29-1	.	TGCAGCGGCGCAAGGGGGTTAGACACCGGGGAGCTGTTTTTT	CSGARGLDTGELFF
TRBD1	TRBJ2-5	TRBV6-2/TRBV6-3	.	TGTGCCAGCAGTAAACAAATCCGGGACAGGGTTCAAGAGACCCAGTACTTC	CASSKQIRDRVQETQYF
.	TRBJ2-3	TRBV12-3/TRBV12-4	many	TGTGCCAGCAGTTTACCGGGACCCCACCGGGCGCAGTATTTT	CASSLPGPHRAQYF
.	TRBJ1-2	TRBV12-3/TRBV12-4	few	TGTGCCAGCAGCTCTCCTGGGTCCAGGACTGCCTACACCTTC	CASSSPGSRTAYTF
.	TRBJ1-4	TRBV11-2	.	TGTGCCAGCAGCTTAGAGCCTTGGGGGACGGGGGCTAATGAAAAACTGTTTTTT	CASSLEPWGTGANEKLFF
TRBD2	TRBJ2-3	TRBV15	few	TGTGCCACCAGCAGAGTGGGGGGGTTGGCAGATACGCAGTATTTT	CATSRVGGLADTQYF
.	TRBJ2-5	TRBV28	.	TGTGCCAGCAGTTTTGCGGACCAAGAGACCCAGTACTTC	CASSFADQETQYF
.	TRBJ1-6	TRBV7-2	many	TGTGCCAGCAGCTTTCAGACTTCACCCCTCCACTTT	CASSFQTSPLHF
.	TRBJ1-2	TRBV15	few	TGTGCCACCAGCAGAGACAGGGGAATCGATGGCTACACCTTC	CATSRDRGIDGYTF
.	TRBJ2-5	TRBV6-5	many	TGTGCCAGCAGTTCGGGCCTAGGGCAAGAGACCCAGTACTTC	CASSSGLGQETQYF
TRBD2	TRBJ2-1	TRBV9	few	TGTGCCAGCAGCGCTAGCGGGCCTGACAATGAGCAGTTCTTC	CASSASGPDNEQFF
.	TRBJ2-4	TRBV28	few	TGTGCCAGCAGTTTAACACAGACAAACATTCAGTACTTC	CASSLTQTNIQYF
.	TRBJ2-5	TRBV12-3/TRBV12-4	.	TGTGCCAGCAGTCAAAGTCAAGTTCCCCAAGAGACCCAGTACTTC	CASSQSQVPQETQYF
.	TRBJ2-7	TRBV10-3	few	TGTGCCATCAGCCTAGCGACCAAGTCAGGCGAGCAGTACTTC	CAISLATKSGEQYF
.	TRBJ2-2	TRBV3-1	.	TGTGCCAGCAGCCAGAGGGGACCAACCGGGGAGCTGTTTTTT	CASSQRGPTGELFF
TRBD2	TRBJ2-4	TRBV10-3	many	TGTGCCATCAGTGCGGGGGGTAGCGGCTCCAAAAACATTCAGTACTTC	CAISAGGSGSKNIQYF
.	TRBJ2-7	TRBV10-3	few	TGTGCCATCAGTGACTCGCAGGGACCCTACGAGCAGTACTTC	CAISDSQGPYEQYF
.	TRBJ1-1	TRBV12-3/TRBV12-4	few	TGTGCCAGCAGTATACACCAGAACACTGAAGCTTTCTTT	CASSIHQNTEAFF
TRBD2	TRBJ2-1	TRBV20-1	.	TGCAGTGCTATCCCAGCGGGGGGTCTAAACAATGAGCAGTTCTTC	CSAIPAGGLNNEQFF
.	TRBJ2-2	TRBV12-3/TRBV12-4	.	TGTGCCAGCCAGTCCCCTACCACCGGGGAGCTGTTTTTT	CASQSPTTGELFF
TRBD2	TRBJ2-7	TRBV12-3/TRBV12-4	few	TGTGCCAGCAGTTTAATAGCGGGAGTCTACGAGCAGTACTTC	CASSLIAGVYEQYF
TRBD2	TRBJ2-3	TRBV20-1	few	TGCAGTGCTCAAATAGCGGGAGGAAGCACAGATACGCAGTATTTT	CSAQIAGGSTDTQYF
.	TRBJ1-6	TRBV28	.	TGTGCCAGCAGTTTATTCCGGAGTATTAGTGTTTCACCCCTCCACTTT	CASSLFRSISVSPLHF
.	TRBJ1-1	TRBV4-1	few	TGCGCCAGCAGCCAAGGAAGTTGGGCAGGCCCCGCGTCAGAAGCTTTCTTT	CASSQGSWAGPASEAFF
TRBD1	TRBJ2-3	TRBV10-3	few	TGTGCCATCAGTTCACCAAACAGGGGCCTCGGCACAGATACGCAGTATTTT	CAISSPNRGLGTDTQYF
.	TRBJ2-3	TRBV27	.	TGTGCCAGCAGCCAGGTGCCAGATACGCAGTATTTT	CASSQVPDTQYF
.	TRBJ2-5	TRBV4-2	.	TGTGCCAGCAGCCAAGCATCAGGGGTCGGGGAGACCCAGTACTTC	CASSQASGVGETQYF
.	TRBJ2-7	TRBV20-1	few	TGCAGTGCTAGAAGGGGGCAGCGGGTGGAGCAGTACTTC	CSARRGQRVEQYF
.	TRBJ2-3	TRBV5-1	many	TGCGCCAGCAGCTGGAACATAGTCACAGATACGCAGTATTTT	CASSWNIVTDTQYF
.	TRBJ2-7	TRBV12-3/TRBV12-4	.	TGTGCCAGCAGTGAGGTGTGGGGCTACGAGCAGTACTTC	CASSEVWGYEQYF
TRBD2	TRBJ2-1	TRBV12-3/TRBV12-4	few	TGTGCCAGCAGTTTAGTCGTCGGGGGGAAGAATGAGCAGTTCTTC	CASSLVVGGKNEQFF
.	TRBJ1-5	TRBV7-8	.	TGTGCCAGCAGCTCCGCGGGGGGGTTCGGCAATCAGCCCCAGCATTTT	CASSSAGGFGNQPQHF
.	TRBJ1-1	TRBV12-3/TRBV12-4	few	TGTGCCAGCAGTCCGCGGGGCAGGGAATTATTCACTGAAGCTTTCTTT	CASSPRGRELFTEAFF
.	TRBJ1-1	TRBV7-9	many	TGTGCCAGCAGCTCCGGTCCACAGACTAGGAGCACTGAAGCTTTCTTT	CASSSGPQTRSTEAFF
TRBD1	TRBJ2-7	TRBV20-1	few	TGCAGTGCTGGTAACAGGGGGAGGTACGAGCAGTACTTC	CSAGNRGRYEQYF
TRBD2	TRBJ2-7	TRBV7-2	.	TGTGCCAGCAGCTCCACGGGACTAGCGGGGCTAGAGCAGTACTTC	CASSSTGLAGLEQYF
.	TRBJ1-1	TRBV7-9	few	TGTGCCAGCAGCGGTGGGGACACTGAAGCTTTCTTT	CASSGGDTEAFF
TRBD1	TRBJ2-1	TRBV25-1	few	TGTGCCAGCAGTGACTTAAGAGTAGATTCGGACAGGGGACTACATTATTGGAATGAGCAGTTCTTC	CASSDLRVDSDRGLHYWNEQFF
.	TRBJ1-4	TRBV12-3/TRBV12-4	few	TGTGCCAGCAGTTTCTTTGCAGCCTATATTAATGAAAAACTGTTTTTT	CASSFFAAYINEKLFF
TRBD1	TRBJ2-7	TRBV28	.	TGTGCCAGCAGCGCGGGTGACAGGGCTTACGAGCAGTACTTC	CASSAGDRAYEQYF
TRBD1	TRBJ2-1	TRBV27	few	TGTGCCAGCAGTTTAGTTCGGTGGCAGGGGGACAATGAGCAGTTCTTC	CASSLVRWQGDNEQFF
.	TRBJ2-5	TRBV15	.	TGTGCCACCAGTCCGGACCTGTCCAGGCTTGAGACCCAGTACTTC	CATSPDLSRLETQYF
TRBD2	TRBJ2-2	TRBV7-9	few	TGTGCCAGCAGCCCAGGACTAGCGCTCACCACCGGGGAGCTGTTTTTT	CASSPGLALTTGELFF
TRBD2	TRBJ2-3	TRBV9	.	TGTGCCAGCAGCGTAGCTACCAGGAGCGGGGGGGCGGGAGATACGCAGTATTTT	CASSVATRSGGAGDTQYF
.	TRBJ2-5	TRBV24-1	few	TGTGCCACCAGTGATTTTGCAGGCGGGGAGACCCAGTACTTC	CATSDFAGGETQYF
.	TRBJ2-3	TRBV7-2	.	TGTGCCAGCAGCTTAGCGTACCAGAGCACAGATACGCAGTATTTT	CASSLAYQSTDTQYF
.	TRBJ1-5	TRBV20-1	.	TGCAGTGCTACGTGGGGAGGATCGGGAAAGGATCAGCCCCAGCATTTT	CSATWGGSGKDQPQHF
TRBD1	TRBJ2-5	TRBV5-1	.	TGCGCCAGCAGCGCCTGGACAGGGCCCCAAGAGACCCAGTACTTC	CASSAWTGPQETQYF
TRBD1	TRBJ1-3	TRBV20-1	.	TGCAGTGCGTCGGGACAGGGAAGCGGAAACACCATATATTTT	CSASGQGSGNTIYF
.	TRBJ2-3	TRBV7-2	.	TGTGCCAGCAGCTTATTTGAAGATACGCAGTATTTT	CASSLFEDTQYF
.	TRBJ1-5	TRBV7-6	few	TGTGCCAGCAGCTCTGACAGTGGCAATCAGCCCCAGCATTTT	CASSSDSGNQPQHF
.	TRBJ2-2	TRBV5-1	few	TGCGCCAGCAGCTTGCGCGGCGGGCCCGGGACCGGGGAGCTGTTTTTT	CASSLRGGPGTGELFF
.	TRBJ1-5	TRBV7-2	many	TGTGCCAGCAGTCCCAATAGCAATCAGCCCCAGCATTTT	CASSPNSNQPQHF
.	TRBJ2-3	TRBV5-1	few	TGCGCCAGCAGCTTGGCAGGGCTCGGCACAGATACGCAGTATTTT	CASSLAGLGTDTQYF
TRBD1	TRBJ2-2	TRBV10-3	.	TGTGCCATCAGTAGGTGGGACAGGGAGACCGGGGAGCTGTTTTTT	CAISRWDRETGELFF
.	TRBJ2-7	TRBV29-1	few	TGCAGCGTGAGGGACGGAAACTACGAGCAGTACTTC	CSVRDGNYEQYF
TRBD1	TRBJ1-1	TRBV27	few	TGTGCCAGCAGTCGCGGGACAGCCCCTCTCACTGAAGCTTTCTTT	CASSRGTAPLTEAFF
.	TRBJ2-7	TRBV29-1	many	TGCAGCGTTACGGTGGCAGGGGGGTCCTACGAGCAGTACTTC	CSVTVAGGSYEQYF